The source of this T cell receptor beta chain is a study of CD8+ T cells in alopecia areata. In the study overall: At a dose of 5 to 10 mg twice daily, oral tofacitinib was given to treated patients. Severity was scored as percentage of affected scalp area in treated patients.

Treatment of the sample: oral pan-JAK inhibitor, 5-10 mg twice daily. The CDR3 is 14 residues long. The V gene's germline CDR1 is SQVTM and CDR2 ANQGSEA. V trimming: 4 bases; J trimming: 8 bases; junction bases outside the gene matches: 9. cDNA serving as the sequencing template came from extracted, reverse transcribed RNA. The assay was immunoSEQ multiplex PCR, and TCRdb's table has in-frame clones only and misses some. Of more than 200,000 clones listed, roughly 66% are singletons. Study results and caveats: The link between baseline CD8+ expansion and response remains uncertain with one nonresponder. Persistence during tofacitinib was seen for many expanded lesional clones in scalp and blood.

In this sample, this clone turned up a few times. Its antigen is not known. This sample comprised CD4+ T cells sorted from blood, obtained around week 46, from a patient treated with tofacitinib. The chain combines TRBV29-1 with TRBJ1-4, with TRBD1 matching over 8 bases. The receptor comes from a human donor with alopecia areata. The CDR3 here is CSVVGGQGGEKLFF. The CDR3 DNA sequence: TGCAGCGTTGTGGGCGGACAGGGCGGCGAAAAACTGTTTTTT.